The rows below give T cell receptor beta chains drawn from one sample of a study of patients and donors after allogeneic stem cell transplantation. One entry per CDR3 protein, called by TCRdb with MiXCR from the RT-PCR reads. The sample lists about 210,000 distinct CDR3 sequences; more than 35% were seen once. The specimen sequenced was blood, either unsorted or a sorted T cell fraction (not recorded which). These receptors were obtained from a human donor who was either an allogeneic HSCT recipient or a stem cell or donor lymphocyte infusion donor (not recorded which). It is not recorded whose cells these are; they may come from a transplant donor. Both conserved end residues are part of each CDR3. The order of the fields is D gene, clone size, V gene, J gene, CDR3 DNA, CDR3 protein. A D gene is named only where the DNA matches it firmly. Not all rows give a size; the values are once, few, many and, for expanded clones, a class.

d_gene: TRBD2; abundance: once; v_gene: TRBV9; j_gene: TRBJ2-1; CDR3nt: TGTGCCAGCAGCGTAGGACTAGCGGGCGACAATGAGCAGTTCTTC; CDR3aa: CASSVGLAGDNEQFF
d_gene: NA; abundance: once; v_gene: TRBV2; j_gene: TRBJ1-1; CDR3nt: TGTGCCAGCAGTGGACGGCAGAACACTGAAGCTTTCTTT; CDR3aa: CASSGRQNTEAFF
d_gene: NA; abundance: few; v_gene: TRBV12-3/TRBV12-4; j_gene: TRBJ1-5; CDR3nt: TGTGCCAGCAGGGACCGGGACACCAATCAGCCCCAGCATTTT; CDR3aa: CASRDRDTNQPQHF
d_gene: TRBD1; abundance: NA; v_gene: TRBV4-3; j_gene: TRBJ1-2; CDR3nt: TGCGCCAGCAGCCAAGACAGGGGGCTATTAGGCTATGGCTACACCTTC; CDR3aa: CASSQDRGLLGYGYTF
d_gene: TRBD1; abundance: NA; v_gene: TRBV11-2; j_gene: TRBJ2-1; CDR3nt: TGTGCCAGCAGCTTAGCCCCCAGGGGGACGGGCAATGAGCAGTTCTTC; CDR3aa: CASSLAPRGTGNEQFF
d_gene: NA; abundance: NA; v_gene: TRBV7-2; j_gene: TRBJ1-1; CDR3nt: TGTGCCAGCAGCGGCAGGGGTAGGACCACTGAAGCTTTCTTT; CDR3aa: CASSGRGRTTEAFF
d_gene: TRBD1; abundance: NA; v_gene: TRBV5-1; j_gene: TRBJ1-6; CDR3nt: TGCGCCAGCAGCCCTTCCGGACAGGATGGGAATTCACCCCTCCACTTT; CDR3aa: CASSPSGQDGNSPLHF
d_gene: TRBD1; abundance: NA; v_gene: TRBV6-5; j_gene: TRBJ1-2; CDR3nt: TGTGCCAGCATTAAGACGAATCCCGGGACAGGGATTTATGGCTACACCTTC; CDR3aa: CASIKTNPGTGIYGYTF
d_gene: TRBD2; abundance: NA; v_gene: TRBV12-3/TRBV12-4; j_gene: TRBJ2-1; CDR3nt: TGTGCCAGCACTCCAGGGCCTAGCGGGGGTCCCTACAATGAGCAGTTCTTC; CDR3aa: CASTPGPSGGPYNEQFF
d_gene: NA; abundance: NA; v_gene: TRBV5-1; j_gene: TRBJ2-3; CDR3nt: TGCGCCAGCAGCTTGTTCTCGCAGGGTGGCACAGATACGCAGTATTTT; CDR3aa: CASSLFSQGGTDTQYF
d_gene: TRBD1; abundance: few; v_gene: TRBV3-1; j_gene: TRBJ1-5; CDR3nt: TGTGCCAGCAGCCAATCGGGACAGGGCAATCAGCCCCAGCATTTT; CDR3aa: CASSQSGQGNQPQHF
d_gene: NA; abundance: NA; v_gene: TRBV10-3; j_gene: TRBJ1-4; CDR3nt: TGTGCCATCAGTGAGTCACGGGCAACTAATGAAAAACTGTTTTTT; CDR3aa: CAISESRATNEKLFF
d_gene: NA; abundance: NA; v_gene: TRBV20-1; j_gene: TRBJ2-6; CDR3nt: TGCAGTGCCGAGCTATCTGGGGCCAACGTCCTGACTTTC; CDR3aa: CSAELSGANVLTF
d_gene: TRBD1; abundance: NA; v_gene: TRBV9; j_gene: TRBJ1-4; CDR3nt: TGTGCCAGCAGCGTTAACAGGGGAGGGGAAAAACTGTTTTTT; CDR3aa: CASSVNRGGEKLFF
d_gene: NA; abundance: NA; v_gene: TRBV7-6; j_gene: TRBJ2-2; CDR3nt: TGTGCCAGCAGCTTGCGGGATACCGGGGAGCTGTTTTTT; CDR3aa: CASSLRDTGELFF
d_gene: NA; abundance: many; v_gene: TRBV5-5; j_gene: TRBJ1-1; CDR3nt: TGTGCCAGCAGCTTGACGGGGGCGAACACTGAAGCTTTCTTT; CDR3aa: CASSLTGANTEAFF